This T cell receptor (beta chain) was identified in a study of blood T cell repertoires in COVID-19. Looking at the study overall: Both acute and convalescent COVID-19 samples were obtained from the United States, Italy and Spain.

How the authors handled the data: Cell counts per sample came from amplifying reference gene primers. TCRdb keeps only in-frame clones here, not all; method: immunoSEQ multiplex PCR. D and trimming come from the DNA, and the V and J calls and clone size come from that table. The sample records some 250,000 clones, roughly 87% being singletons. Germline V gives CDR1 SGHVS, CDR2 FQNEAQ. The CDR3 runs 15 residues. The V end lost 3 bases, the J end lost 1 base, and 9 bases lay between the germline ends. Material for sequencing was peripheral blood. The source is a woman under 40 with acute or convalescent COVID-19. This sequence joins TRBV7-8 and TRBJ2-2; possible D gene TRBD2, 5 bases. The CDR3 nucleotides are TGTGCCAGCAGCTTCCTAGGACTGAACACCGGGGAGCTGTTTTTT. It specifies CASSFLGLNTGELFF.